What follows are 7 T cell receptor beta chains derived from one specimen sequenced in a study of T cell repertoires in cytomegalovirus infection. One entry per CDR3 protein results from TCRdb running MiXCR on the reads. This sample has hundreds of thousands of distinct CDR3 sequences, with around a third found just once. These receptors have no identified antigens. This material consisted of cultured PBMCs, taken from culture after CMV antigen stimulation. These receptors were obtained from a human donor in good health (CMV status not recorded). Some clones in this sample may be carry-over from other donors' samples.

There are a few counts of this clonotype. The V call is TRBV14, the J call TRBJ2-7, with 7 nucleotides matching TRBD2. The CDR3 contains 15 residues. The trim removed 0 bases at V and 1 base at J, leaving 3 bases unmatched. Germline CDR1 SGHDN, CDR2 FVKESK. As DNA, the CDR3 is TGTGCCAGCAGCCAAGAACTAGCGCCTTCCTACGAGCAGTACTTC. This sequence encodes CASSQELAPSYEQYF.

The CDR3 loop reads CSALAAGSSYEQYF. The DNA for the CDR3 is TGCAGTGCCCTGGCCGCAGGGAGCTCCTACGAGCAGTACTTC. V is TRBV20-1 and J is TRBJ2-7; D assignment may be TRBD1 or TRBD2 (5 bases each). From germline, CDR1 is DFQATT and CDR2 SNEGSKA (reference sequence). V was trimmed by 6 bases and J by 0 bases, leaving 15 bases between them. The CDR3 loop spans 14 amino acids.

This chain connects TRBV13 to TRBJ2-4; 7 bases fit TRBD2. CDR1 and CDR2 from the germline V gene are PRHDT and FYEKMQ (reference sequence). The CDR3 consists of 16 residues. With V trimmed by 5 bases and J by 7 bases, 14 bases remained unmatched. The CDR3 bases are TGTGCCAGCAGCGGAGCGGGACTGGCAGACCAGAACATTCAGTACTTC. Protein product: CASSGAGLADQNIQYF.

V usage is TRBV6-1 and J usage is TRBJ2-2; D is uncertain. V was pared by 6 bases and J by 8 bases, with 16 bases between. CDR1 and CDR2 from the germline V gene are MNHNS and SASEGT. CDR3 size: 14 residues. CDR3 nucleotide sequence: TGTGCCAGCAGCCTCGACCGCCGGTTGGGGGAGCTGTTTTTT. Translated, it gives CASSLDRRLGELFF.

This clonotype was observed a few times. The chain carries TRBV7-2 and TRBJ2-7; D ambiguous. Germline values: CDR1 SGHTA, CDR2 FQGNSA. The CDR3 spans 15 residues. V was cut by 2 bases and J by 0 bases, with 11 bases left in between. CDR3 region: CASSLKVDASYEQYF. DNA for the CDR3: TGTGCCAGCAGCTTAAAGGTGGACGCCTCCTACGAGCAGTACTTC.

This clonotype has just a few counts. This sequence joins TRBV27 and TRBJ2-3; D remains unclear. Trimming took off 4 bases at V and 0 bases at J, with 8 bases between the two ends. Germline V gene sequence: CDR1 MNHEY, CDR2 SMNVEV (reference sequence). The CDR3 totals 14 residues. The CDR3 sequence is CASSSDTSTDTQYF. In DNA form, the CDR3 reads TGTGCCAGCAGTTCCGATACTAGCACAGATACGCAGTATTTT.

The chain has TRBV18 and TRBJ1-2; D is possibly TRBD1 (6 bases). V gave up 1 base and J gave up 6 bases, with 12 bases separating them. The length of the CDR3 is 14 residues. Germline CDR1 reads KGHSH; CDR2 reads LQKENI. CDR3 in amino acids: CASSPQGDRNGYTF. The DNA of the CDR3 is TGTGCCAGCTCACCACAGGGGGACCGGAATGGCTACACCTTC.